Below, one T cell receptor beta chain is given with its context. The CDR3 is made up of 16 amino acids. The V gene end was trimmed by 0 bases and the J gene end by 2 bases; junction bases not matched to a gene: 1. CDR1 is SGDLS, CDR2 YYNGEE, per germline. Assay: immunoSEQ multiplex PCR; the TCRdb copy retains only in-frame clones and omits some. Among fewer than 1.6 million clones, approximately 98.5% were seen once, and the ten largest hold 0.3% to 0.45%. These data come from a study of shared clonotypes between healthy human individuals. The receptor's source is a man aged 25 to 45 in good health. Material: naive CD4+ T cells sorted from blood. This sample's subset: CD45RA+ positively selected. This sequence joins TRBV9 and TRBJ2-6; 8 bases are a match to TRBD2. CDR3 protein: CASSVAGGPGANVLTF. The CDR3 nucleotides are TGTGCCAGCAGCGTAGCGGGAGGGCCTGGGGCCAACGTCCTGACTTTC.